The subject of this entry is one T cell receptor (beta chain). Authors' methods: By means of reference gene primer amplification, nucleated cell counts were estimated. Clones were read by immunoSEQ multiplex PCR, and TCRdb kept only the in-frame ones, dropping some. That table gives V, J and clone size, and the DNA gave D and trimming. The sample has around 250,000 clones, about 89% seen once. The data are from a study of blood T cell repertoires in COVID-19. Study as a whole: Italy, Spain and the United States were the sources of the convalescent and acute COVID-19 samples.

Germline trimming cut 5 bases from V and 6 bases from J; bases unmatched to any gene: 9. The CDR3 is 15 residues long. CDR1 and CDR2 (germline): MNHEY, SMNVEV (reference sequence). This sequence originates from a woman between 40 and 50 years old who had recovered from COVID-19. The chain employs TRBV27 and TRBJ2-1; 8 positions agree with TRBD1. What was sequenced was peripheral blood. CDR3 region: CASSSRDRSFNEQFF. The CDR3 nucleotides are TGTGCCAGCAGTAGCCGGGACAGGAGCTTCAATGAGCAGTTCTTC.